This T cell receptor (beta chain) stems from a study of blood T cell repertoires in COVID-19. Study information: COVID-19 samples from acute and convalescent phases originated in the United States, Italy and Spain.

Authors' data handling: Reference gene primer amplification gave estimated nucleated cell counts. The repertoire was sequenced with immunoSEQ multiplex PCR; TCRdb's copy has only in-frame clones and lacks some. The DNA gave D and trimming, while V, J and clone size come from that table. The sample holds 200,000 to 300,000 clones, 86% seen once. V was clipped by 3 bases and J by 9 bases; unmatched bases: 6. Germline V gives CDR1 SGHNT, CDR2 YYREEE (reference sequence). The CDR3 spans 15 residues. The receptor's source is a woman aged 45-60 years who had recovered from COVID-19. The source material was PBMCs or T cells enriched from blood (not recorded which). V usage is TRBV5-4 and J usage is TRBJ2-1; TRBD2 matches 13 bases. Here the CDR3 DNA reads TGTGCCAGCAGCTCAACTAGCGGGGGGGCTTTTGAGCAGTTCTTC. Its protein product is CASSSTSGGAFEQFF.